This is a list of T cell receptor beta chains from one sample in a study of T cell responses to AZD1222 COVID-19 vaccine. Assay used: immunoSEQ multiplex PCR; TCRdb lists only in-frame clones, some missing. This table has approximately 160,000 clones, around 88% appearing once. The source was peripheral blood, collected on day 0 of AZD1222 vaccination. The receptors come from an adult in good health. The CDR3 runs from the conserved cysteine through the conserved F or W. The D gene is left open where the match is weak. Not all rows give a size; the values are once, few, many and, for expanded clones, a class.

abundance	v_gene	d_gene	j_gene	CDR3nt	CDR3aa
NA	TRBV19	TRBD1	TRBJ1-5	TGTGCCAGTAGACCGACAGGGGGCTCTCAGCCCCAGCATTTT	CASRPTGGSQPQHF
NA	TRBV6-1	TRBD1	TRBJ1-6	TGTGCCAGCAGTGGCGGGACAGGGGGCTATAATTCACCCCTCCACTTT	CASSGGTGGYNSPLHF
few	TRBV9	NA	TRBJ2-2	TGTGCCAGCAGCGTTAGTGGGATGAACACCGGGGAGCTGTTTTTT	CASSVSGMNTGELFF
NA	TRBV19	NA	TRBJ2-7	TGTGCCAGTAGTCCCTCGGGAGTTAGTCCCGAGCAGTACTTC	CASSPSGVSPEQYF
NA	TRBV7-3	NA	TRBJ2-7	TGTGCCAGCAGCATTACAGACCTGGGCGAGCAGTACTTC	CASSITDLGEQYF
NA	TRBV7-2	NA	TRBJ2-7	TGTGCCAGCAGCTTAGCCGGAGGGAGCTCCTACGAGCAGTACTTC	CASSLAGGSSYEQYF
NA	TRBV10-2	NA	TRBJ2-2	TGCGCCAGCAGGGAACAGGGATTATCCACCGGGGAGCTGTTTTTT	CASREQGLSTGELFF
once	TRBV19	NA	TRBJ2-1	TGTGCCAGTAGTATAAGGGGCTGGGTCAATGAGCAGTTCTTC	CASSIRGWVNEQFF
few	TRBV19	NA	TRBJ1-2	TGTGCCAGCTCCTCCGGGCCTGGGGACTATGGCTACACCTTC	CASSSGPGDYGYTF
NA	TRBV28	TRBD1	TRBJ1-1	TGTGCCAGCAGCCTAGGGGGCCCTTCGAGGACTGAAGCTTTCTTT	CASSLGGPSRTEAFF
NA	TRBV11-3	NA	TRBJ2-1	TGTGCCAGCTCGACTAGGGACAATGAGCAGTTCTTC	CASSTRDNEQFF
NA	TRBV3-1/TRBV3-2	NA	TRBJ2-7	TGTGCCAGCAGCCAAGGACCGGCATACGAGCAGTACTTC	CASSQGPAYEQYF
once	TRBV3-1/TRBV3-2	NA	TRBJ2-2	TGTGCCAGCAGCCAAGTGATAAAGTTAGAGTACACCGGGGAGCTGTTTTTT	CASSQVIKLEYTGELFF
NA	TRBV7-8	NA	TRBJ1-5	TGTGCCAGCAGCTTAGTAGCCAGACGGACTCTTCAGAATCAGCCCCAGCATTTT	CASSLVARRTLQNQPQHF
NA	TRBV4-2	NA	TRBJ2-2	TGTGCCAGCAGCCAAACCTGGGGAGGCGGGGAGCTGTTTTTT	CASSQTWGGGELFF
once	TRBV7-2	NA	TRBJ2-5	TGTGCCAGCAGCTTAGATCCCAGGCAAGAGACCCAGTACTTC	CASSLDPRQETQYF
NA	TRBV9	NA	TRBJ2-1	TGTGCCAGCAGCGTACGGGGATGGGATAAGACTACCTGCAATGAGCAGTTCTTC	CASSVRGWDKTTCNEQFF
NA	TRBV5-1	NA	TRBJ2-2	TGCGCCAGCAGCTTGGGTGGTTCGGGAACCGGGGAGCTGTTTTTT	CASSLGGSGTGELFF